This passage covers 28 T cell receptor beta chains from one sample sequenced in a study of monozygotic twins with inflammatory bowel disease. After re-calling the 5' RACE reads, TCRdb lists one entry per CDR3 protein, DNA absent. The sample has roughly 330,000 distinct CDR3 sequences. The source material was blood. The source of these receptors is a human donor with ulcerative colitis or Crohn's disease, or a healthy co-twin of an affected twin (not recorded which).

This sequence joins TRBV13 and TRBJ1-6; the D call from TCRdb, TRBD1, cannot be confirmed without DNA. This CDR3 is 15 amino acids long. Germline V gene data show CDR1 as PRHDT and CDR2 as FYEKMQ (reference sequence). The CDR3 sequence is CASSFLGDRNSPLHF.

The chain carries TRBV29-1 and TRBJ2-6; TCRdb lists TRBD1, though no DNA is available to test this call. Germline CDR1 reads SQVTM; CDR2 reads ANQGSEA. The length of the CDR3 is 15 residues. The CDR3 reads CSVRTPLSGANVLTF.

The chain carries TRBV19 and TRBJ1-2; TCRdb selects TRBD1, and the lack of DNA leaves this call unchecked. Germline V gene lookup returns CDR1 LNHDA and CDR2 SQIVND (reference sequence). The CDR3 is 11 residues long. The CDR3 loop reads CASSIRDSYTF.

This CDR3 reads CATSSPGRKSPTEAFF. This sequence joins TRBV15 and TRBJ1-1; the TRBD1 assignment by TCRdb is unverifiable without DNA. CDR1 is LNHNV, CDR2 YYDKDF, per germline (reference sequence). This CDR3 has 16 residues. Supplemented by reference TRBV15 and TRBJ1-1, the full variable domain reads DAMVIQNPRYQVTQFGKPVTLSCSQTLNHNVMYWYQQKSSQAPKLLFHYYDKDFNNEADTPDNFQSRRPNTSFCFLDIRSPGLGDTAMYLCATSSPGRKSPTEAFFGQGTRLTVV.

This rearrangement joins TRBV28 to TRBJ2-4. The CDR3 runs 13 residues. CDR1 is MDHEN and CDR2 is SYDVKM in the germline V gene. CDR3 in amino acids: CASSYHQSVAQYF. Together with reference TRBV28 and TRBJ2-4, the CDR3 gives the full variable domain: DVKVTQSSRYLVKRTGEKVFLECVQDMDHENMFWYRQDPGLGLRLIYFSYDVKMKEKGDIPEGYSVSREKKERFSLILESASTNQTSMYLCASSYHQSVAQYFGAGTRLSVL.

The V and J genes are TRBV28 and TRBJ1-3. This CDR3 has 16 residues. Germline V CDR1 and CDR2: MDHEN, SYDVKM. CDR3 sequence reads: CASSGRAASSGNTIYF.

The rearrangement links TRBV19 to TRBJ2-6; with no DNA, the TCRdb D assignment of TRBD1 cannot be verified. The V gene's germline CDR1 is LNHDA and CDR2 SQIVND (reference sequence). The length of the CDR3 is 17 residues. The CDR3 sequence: CASSGRDRTIGANVLTF.

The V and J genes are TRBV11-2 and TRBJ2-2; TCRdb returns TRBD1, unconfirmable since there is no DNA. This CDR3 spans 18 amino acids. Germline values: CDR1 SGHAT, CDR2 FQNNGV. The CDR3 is CASSPSFSGASNTGELFF.

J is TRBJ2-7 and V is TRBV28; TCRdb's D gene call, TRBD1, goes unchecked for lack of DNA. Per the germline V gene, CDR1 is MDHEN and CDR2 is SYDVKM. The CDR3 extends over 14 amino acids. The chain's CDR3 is CASSLPGTAYEQYF.

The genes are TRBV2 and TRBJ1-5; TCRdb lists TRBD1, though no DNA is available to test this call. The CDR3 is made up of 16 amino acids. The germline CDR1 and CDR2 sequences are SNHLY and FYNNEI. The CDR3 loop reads CASRQGSSLNNQPQHF.

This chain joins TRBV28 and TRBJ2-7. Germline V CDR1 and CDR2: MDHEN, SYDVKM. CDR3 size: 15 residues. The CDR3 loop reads CASSQDGGVSYEQYF.

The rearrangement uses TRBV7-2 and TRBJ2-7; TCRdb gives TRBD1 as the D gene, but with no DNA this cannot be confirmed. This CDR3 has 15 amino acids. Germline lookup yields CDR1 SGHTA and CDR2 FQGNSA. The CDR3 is CASRLGGGSSYEQYF. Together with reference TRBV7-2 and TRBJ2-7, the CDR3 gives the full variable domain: GAGVSQSPSNKVTEKGKDVELRCDPISGHTALYWYRQSLGQGLEFLIYFQGNSAPDKSGLPSDRFSAERTGGSVSTLTIQRTQQEDSAVYLCASRLGGGSSYEQYFGPGTRLTVT.

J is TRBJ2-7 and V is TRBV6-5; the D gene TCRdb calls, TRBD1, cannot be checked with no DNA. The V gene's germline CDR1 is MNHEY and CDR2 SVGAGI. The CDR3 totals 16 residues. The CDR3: CASSYSRFGDRYEQYF.

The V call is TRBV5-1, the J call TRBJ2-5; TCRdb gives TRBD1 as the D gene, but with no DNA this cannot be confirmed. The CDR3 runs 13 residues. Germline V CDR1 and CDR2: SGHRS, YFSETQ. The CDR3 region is CASSTTGQETQYF. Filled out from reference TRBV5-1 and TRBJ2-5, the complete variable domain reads KAGVTQTPRYLIKTRGQQVTLSCSPISGHRSVSWYQQTPGQGLQFLFEYFSETQRNKGNFPGRFSGRQFSNSRSEMNVSTLELGDSALYLCASSTTGQETQYFGPGTRLLVL.

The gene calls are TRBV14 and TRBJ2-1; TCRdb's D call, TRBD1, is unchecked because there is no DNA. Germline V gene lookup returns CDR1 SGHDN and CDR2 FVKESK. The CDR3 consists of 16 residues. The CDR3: CASSSLGQGLRDEQFF.

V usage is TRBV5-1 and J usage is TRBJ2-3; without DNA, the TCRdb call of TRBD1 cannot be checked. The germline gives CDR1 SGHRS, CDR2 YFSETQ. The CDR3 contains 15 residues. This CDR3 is CASASVGRSADTQYF.

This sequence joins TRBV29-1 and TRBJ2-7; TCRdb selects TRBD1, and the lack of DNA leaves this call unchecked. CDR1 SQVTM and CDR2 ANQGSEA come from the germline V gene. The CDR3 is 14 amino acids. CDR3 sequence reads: CSVGGMDTNYEQYF.

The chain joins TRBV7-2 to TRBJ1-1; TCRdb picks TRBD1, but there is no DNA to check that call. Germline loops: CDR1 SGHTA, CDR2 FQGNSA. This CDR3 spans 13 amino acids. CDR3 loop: CASSLVDAGVAFF.

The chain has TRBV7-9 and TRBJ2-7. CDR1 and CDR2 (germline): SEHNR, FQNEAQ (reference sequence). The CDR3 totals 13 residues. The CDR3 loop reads CASSLTDHYEQYF.

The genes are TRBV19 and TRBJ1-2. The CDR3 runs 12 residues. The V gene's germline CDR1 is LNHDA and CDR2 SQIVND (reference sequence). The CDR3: CASSIGGAGYTF.

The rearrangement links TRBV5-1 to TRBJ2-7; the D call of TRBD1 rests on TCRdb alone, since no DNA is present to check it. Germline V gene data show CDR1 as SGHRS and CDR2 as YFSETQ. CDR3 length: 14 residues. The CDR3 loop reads CASSTRGDGYEQYF.

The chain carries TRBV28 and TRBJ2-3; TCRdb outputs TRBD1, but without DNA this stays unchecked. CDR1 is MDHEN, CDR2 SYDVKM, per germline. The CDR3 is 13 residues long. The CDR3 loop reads CASSLGVGDTQYF. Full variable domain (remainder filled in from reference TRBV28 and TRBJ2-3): DVKVTQSSRYLVKRTGEKVFLECVQDMDHENMFWYRQDPGLGLRLIYFSYDVKMKEKGDIPEGYSVSREKKERFSLILESASTNQTSMYLCASSLGVGDTQYFGPGTRLTVL.

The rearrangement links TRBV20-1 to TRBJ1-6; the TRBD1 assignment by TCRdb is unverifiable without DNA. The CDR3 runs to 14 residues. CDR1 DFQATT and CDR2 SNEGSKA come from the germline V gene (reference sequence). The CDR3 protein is CSARPGTDNSPLHF.

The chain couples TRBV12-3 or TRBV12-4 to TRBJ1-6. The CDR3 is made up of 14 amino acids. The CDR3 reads CASSQDRYNSPLHF.

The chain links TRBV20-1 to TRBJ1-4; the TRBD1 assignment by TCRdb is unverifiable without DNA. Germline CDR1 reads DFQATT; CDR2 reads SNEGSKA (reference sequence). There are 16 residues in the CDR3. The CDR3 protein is CSARDRWAGDNEKLFF.

This CDR3 is CAWSPMSTDTQYF. The V and J genes are TRBV30 and TRBJ2-3. The length of the CDR3 is 13 residues. Germline V lookup: CDR1 GTSNPN, CDR2 SVGIG (reference sequence).

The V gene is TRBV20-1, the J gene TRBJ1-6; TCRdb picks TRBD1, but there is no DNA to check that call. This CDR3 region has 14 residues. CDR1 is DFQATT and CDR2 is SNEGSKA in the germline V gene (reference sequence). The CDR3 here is CSAPEGGIGSPLHF.

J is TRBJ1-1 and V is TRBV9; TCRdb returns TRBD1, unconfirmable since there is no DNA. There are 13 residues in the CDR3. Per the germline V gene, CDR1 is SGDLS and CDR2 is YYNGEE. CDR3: CASSPRGQGEAFF.